Sequencing of this T cell receptor beta chain was carried out in a study of technical replicates of blood from a few donors. This CDR3 contains 13 residues. Germline V gene sequence: CDR1 SEHNR, CDR2 FQNEAQ (reference sequence). V shed 5 bases and J shed 3 bases, with 7 bases lying between them. TCRdb keeps only in-frame clones here, not all; method: immunoSEQ multiplex PCR. The data contain 60,000 to 65,000 clones, approximately 83% of them seen just once; the ten biggest clones take up approximately 5.1%. This clonotype was sampled from a human donor in good health. Some clones in this sample may be carry-over from other donors' samples. The sequencing sample was made of PBMCs. This sequence joins TRBV7-9 and TRBJ2-2, with a tentative D call TRBD1 (5 bases). CDR3 sequence: CASSTQDTGELFF. DNA of the CDR3: TGTGCCAGCAGCACACAGGACACCGGGGAGCTGTTTTTT.